This T cell receptor (beta chain) was identified in a study of blood T cell repertoires in COVID-19. Whole-study context: Acute and convalescent COVID-19 specimens originated in the United States, Italy and Spain.

Sequencing was performed with immunoSEQ multiplex PCR; in TCRdb, only in-frame clones are kept and a portion is missing. There are about 200,000 clones in the sample; roughly 85% occur only once, and around 4.9% lies in the top ten. CDR1 is SEHNR and CDR2 is FQNEAQ in the germline V gene (reference sequence). Deletions cut 6 bases from V and 4 bases from J, with 12 bases between. This CDR3 region has 13 residues. This sequence joins TRBV7-9 and TRBJ1-2, with a possible D match to TRBD1 (6 bases). The specimen sequenced was peripheral blood. The clonotype originates from a woman over 75 with acute or convalescent COVID-19. The CDR3 DNA reads TGTGCCAGCAGTCGGGACACCGGCTATGGCTACACCTTC. This encodes CASSRDTGYGYTF.